The TCR beta chain under discussion was sequenced for a study of T cell repertoires in cytomegalovirus infection. As for the study in general: Well-studied HLA-B-restricted CMV epitopes were used in the study alongside recently identified HLA-C-restricted ones. Indications of both CMV infection and matching HLA type were provided by public TCR beta signatures.

A remark on this clonotype: Its antigen remains unidentified.

A single record per CDR3 protein comes from TCRdb applying MiXCR to the reads. The sample contains around 430,000 distinct CDR3 sequences, about two fifths of which appear only once. Findings and caveats of the study: There were HLA-C-restricted CMV-specific TCR beta clonotypes dominating the ex vivo response.

From germline, CDR1 is SGHAT and CDR2 FQNNGV. V shed 6 bases, J shed 6 bases, and the junction held 9 bases outside the gene matches. This CDR3 comprises 15 residues. This receptor was identified in a human donor in good health (CMV status not recorded). Some clones in this sample may be carry-over from other donors' samples. The sequencing used cultured PBMCs, collected from culture after CMV antigen stimulation. This chain links TRBV11-2 with TRBJ2-2, with 8 positions matching TRBD1. CDR3 sequence (DNA): TGTGCCAGCAGACCGACAGGGGTCCGCGCCGGGGAGCTGTTTTTT. It is translated as CASRPTGVRAGELFF. Using reference TRBV11-2 and TRBJ2-2 for the parts outside the CDR3, the full variable domain is EAGVAQSPRYKIIEKRQSVAFWCNPISGHATLYWYQQILGQGPKLLIQFQNNGVVDDSQLPKDRFSAERLKGVDSTLKIQPAKLEDSAVYLCASRPTGVRAGELFFGEGSRLTVL.